This T cell receptor beta chain stems from a study of control samples from healthy donors and cancer patients. The CDR3 is 13 amino acids. CDR1 and CDR2 (germline): SEHNR, FQNEAQ (reference sequence). V lost 4 bases, J lost 4 bases, and 3 bases stayed unmatched. This clone was counted a single time. Clones were read by immunoSEQ multiplex PCR, and TCRdb kept only the in-frame ones, dropping some. The sample records roughly 170,000 clones, 85% to 90% being singletons. What was sequenced was blood. The receptor was derived from a woman aged 25 to 39 in good health. The chain employs TRBV7-9 and TRBJ2-5; 7 positions agree with TRBD1. Written as DNA, the CDR3 is TGTGCCAGCAGCTCCTACAGGGGAGAGACCCAGTACTTC. Its protein product is CASSSYRGETQYF.